The 23 T cell receptor beta chains presented below share a single source sample, sequenced in a study of graft-versus-host responses after intestinal transplantation (dated by TCRdb to 2020 to 2023). Library preparation employed the immunoSEQ multiplex PCR assay. This is the immuneACCESS table as TCRdb keeps it, with only in-frame sequences that have V and J called. A part of the clones is gone; compared with another copy, unresolved V genes explain less than half, and the rest is unexplained. A total of about 83,000 clones appear in this sample, around nine tenths of them only once. Together, the top ten hold approximately 0.35% of the sample. The antigens for these receptors are not known. The time point label of this sample denotes: cells obtained before transplantation from donor or recipient. Material: unstimulated CD4+ T cells sorted from spleen or lymph node cells, obtained before intestinal transplant. The origin of the receptors is a human donor who received an intestinal transplant.

This rearrangement joins TRBV11-3 to TRBJ2-3; 7 bases map to TRBD2. Germline V gives CDR1 SGHNT, CDR2 YENEEA. The CDR3 has 15 amino acids. Unmatched junction bases numbered 5, after V lost 3 bases and J lost 2 bases. The CDR3 loop reads CASSFAGEPTDTQYF. The DNA of the CDR3 is TGTGCCAGCAGCTTTGCGGGGGAACCCACAGATACGCAGTATTTT.

The chain combines TRBV6-1 with TRBJ1-1; no firm D call. Germline lookup yields CDR1 MNHNS and CDR2 SASEGT. The CDR3 length is 15 residues. V lost 4 bases and J lost 1, with 13 bases in between. The CDR3 nucleotides are TGTGCCAGCAGTGTTCTTACCAGCGGGAACACTGAAGCTTTCTTT. Protein product: CASSVLTSGNTEAFF.

V and J are TRBV5-1 and TRBJ2-3, with 9 bases fitting TRBD2. Germline loops: CDR1 SGHRS, CDR2 YFSETQ. V lost 7 bases to trimming and J lost 2 bases; unmatched junction nucleotides: 8. The CDR3 contains 15 residues. The CDR3 DNA sequence: TGCGCCAGCCAGCGTCTAGCGGGGTCCACAGATACGCAGTATTTT. The encoded protein is CASQRLAGSTDTQYF.

The chain combines TRBV27 with TRBJ2-1, with D possibly being TRBD2 (7 bases). The V gene's germline CDR1 is MNHEY and CDR2 SMNVEV (reference sequence). CDR3 length: 18 amino acids. Trimming removed 5 bases from V and 4 bases from J, with 24 bases in between. As DNA, the CDR3 is TGTGCCAGCAGTCGGCAGGGGAGAGGGGGGGTTTATTACAATGAGCAGTTCTTC. Translation gives CASSRQGRGGVYYNEQFF.

The CDR3 protein is CASSGGAGSGANVLTF. Here the CDR3 DNA reads TGCGCCAGCAGCGGGGGCGCGGGCTCTGGGGCCAACGTCCTGACTTTC. The rearrangement uses TRBV5-1 and TRBJ2-6; D is possibly TRBD1 (6 bases). Germline V gives CDR1 SGHRS, CDR2 YFSETQ. V lost 4 bases to trimming and J lost 0 bases, with 11 bases between them. The CDR3 runs 16 residues.

V and J are TRBV5-1 and TRBJ2-3; a possible D gene is TRBD2 (5 bases). From germline, CDR1 is SGHRS and CDR2 YFSETQ. The CDR3 length is 14 residues. V lost 0 bases and J 2 bases, leaving 7 bases between the germline ends. CDR3 sequence: CASSLAGITDTQYF. The CDR3 nucleotides are TGCGCCAGCAGCTTGGCCGGGATCACAGATACGCAGTATTTT.

This rearrangement joins TRBV30 to TRBJ2-5, with D possibly matching TRBD2 (6 bases). Per germline, CDR1 GTSNPN and CDR2 SVGIG (reference sequence). V gave up 0 bases and J gave up 2 bases, with 7 bases separating them. This CDR3 has 13 amino acids. CDR3 DNA sequence: TGTGCCTGGAGTGTCCGGGGGCAAGAGACCCAGTACTTC. Translated: CAWSVRGQETQYF.

This chain uses TRBV15 with TRBJ2-5; no reliable D call. The V end lost 1 base, the J end lost 3 bases, and 9 bases lay between the germline ends. Germline V gene sequence: CDR1 LNHNV, CDR2 YYDKDF (reference sequence). This CDR3 is built from 14 residues. CDR3 bases: TGTGCCACCAGCAGAGGAGGAATGGAAGAGACCCAGTACTTC. Its translation: CATSRGGMEETQYF. The whole variable domain, filled in from reference TRBV15 and TRBJ2-5, reads DAMVIQNPRYQVTQFGKPVTLSCSQTLNHNVMYWYQQKSSQAPKLLFHYYDKDFNNEADTPDNFQSRRPNTSFCFLDIRSPGLGDTAMYLCATSRGGMEETQYFGPGTRLLVL.

This chain joins TRBV5-1 and TRBJ1-3; weak D call: TRBD1 (6 bases). Germline V CDR1 and CDR2: SGHRS, YFSETQ. The CDR3 runs 16 residues. The V end was cut by 4 bases, the J end by 0 bases, with 14 bases between. CDR3 nucleotide sequence: TGCGCCAGCAGCCTAGAACAGGGAGCCTCTGGAAACACCATATATTTT. It encodes CASSLEQGASGNTIYF.

The chain combines TRBV5-6 with TRBJ2-7; D may be TRBD1 (6 bases). The CDR3 is 14 residues long. V gave up 1 base and J gave up 2 bases, with 10 bases separating them. Germline-derived CDR1 and CDR2 are SGHDT and YYEEEE. DNA of the CDR3: TGTGCCAGCAGCTTGCTTGGACAGCCCTACGAGCAGTACTTC. Its protein product is CASSLLGQPYEQYF.

The gene calls are TRBV7-6 and TRBJ2-1, with D unresolved. The CDR3 loop spans 15 amino acids. The germline V gene encodes CDR1 SGHVS and CDR2 FNYEAQ. V lost 1 base and J lost 4, with 11 bases in between. CDR3 nucleotide sequence: TGTGCCAGCAGCTTAGGATCGAGCGTGTACAATGAGCAGTTCTTC. Its protein product is CASSLGSSVYNEQFF. The full variable domain, completed using reference TRBV7-6 and TRBJ2-1, is GAGVSQSPRYKVTKRGQDVALRCDPISGHVSLYWYRQALGQGPEFLTYFNYEAQQDKSGLPNDRFSAERPEGSISTLTIQRTEQRDSAMYRCASSLGSSVYNEQFFGPGTRLTVL.

This clone was detected only once. The chain has TRBV7-9 and TRBJ2-1; 13 nucleotides agree with TRBD2. The ends lost 5 bases at V and 8 bases at J; junction bases unmatched: 9. Germline-derived CDR1 and CDR2 are SEHNR and FQNEAQ (reference sequence). This CDR3 region has 16 residues. This chain's CDR3 is CASSGRTSGRGDEQFF. The CDR3 bases are TGTGCCAGCAGCGGACGGACTAGCGGGAGAGGGGATGAGCAGTTCTTC.

This chain joins TRBV5-1 and TRBJ2-2; perhaps TRBD1 as D (7 bases). Germline CDR1 and CDR2: SGHRS and YFSETQ. The ends were cut back, 5 bases at V and 0 bases at J, with 17 bases in the middle. CDR3 size: 17 residues. Here the CDR3 reads CASSVLRGTANTGELFF. The CDR3 DNA reads TGCGCCAGCAGTGTCCTCCGCGGGACAGCGAACACCGGGGAGCTGTTTTTT.

V usage is TRBV7-2 and J usage is TRBJ2-5; TRBD1 might be the D (5 bases). This CDR3 is built from 16 residues. V shed 1 base and J shed 5 bases, with 17 bases lying between them. CDR1 SGHTA and CDR2 FQGNSA come from the germline V gene. CDR3 sequence reads: CASSLVVWQGGETQYF. In nucleotides, the CDR3 is TGTGCCAGCAGCTTAGTGGTGTGGCAGGGTGGGGAGACCCAGTACTTC.

The chain recombines TRBV12-2 with TRBJ2-7; the D call TRBD1 from the table was never checked on the DNA. TRBV12-2 is annotated as a pseudogene. The CDR3 length is 13 residues. The CDR3 loop is CASRSDRPYEQYF. The CDR3, as DNA: TGTGCAAGTCGCTCGGACAGGCCCTACGAGCAGTACTTC.

The chain recombines TRBV30 with TRBJ2-5; 8 bases map to TRBD1. The CDR3 sequence is 12 residues long. Germline V gene data show CDR1 as GTSNPN and CDR2 as SVGIG (reference sequence). Trimming removed 2 bases from V and 5 bases from J; junction bases left unmatched: 1. In nucleotides, the CDR3 is TGTGCCTGGAGTCGGGACAGGGAGACCCAGTACTTC. This translates into CAWSRDRETQYF.

J is TRBJ2-3 and V is TRBV6-1; D is possibly TRBD1 (5 bases). The CDR3 totals 14 residues. CDR1 is MNHNS and CDR2 is SASEGT in the germline V gene. V lost 8 bases, J lost 2 bases, and 14 bases lay in between. CDR3 coding DNA: TGTGCCAGCGCCATGGGGCAATTCACAGATACGCAGTATTTT. As protein: CASAMGQFTDTQYF.

The V and J genes are TRBV27 and TRBJ2-5, with 8 bases identical to TRBD1. The J call may be incorrect, as the DNA end agrees better with TRBJ2-7. The CDR3 runs 18 residues. CDR1 MNHEY and CDR2 SMNVEV come from the germline V gene (reference sequence). CDR3 amino acids: CASIHGQGTRFWLYEQYF. CDR3 nucleotide sequence: TGTGCCAGCATCCATGGACAGGGTACCAGGTTCTGGTTATACGAGCAGTACTTC.

The V and J genes are TRBV10-3 and TRBJ1-2; a possible D gene is TRBD1 (5 bases). Germline assignment: CDR1 ENHRY and CDR2 SYGVKD. The CDR3 loop spans 14 amino acids. V was clipped by 0 bases and J by 4 bases, with 9 bases between them. In DNA form, the CDR3 reads TGTGCCATCAGTGAGTCTAAACAGGTCTATGGCTACACCTTC. Translation: CAISESKQVYGYTF.

The rearrangement links TRBV6-5 to TRBJ1-4, with D unclear. Germline V gene lookup returns CDR1 MNHEY and CDR2 SVGAGI. The CDR3 runs 16 residues. The V end lost 2 bases, the J end lost 3 bases, and 13 bases lay between the germline ends. The CDR3 region is CASSYTSREANEKLFF. CDR3 nucleotides: TGTGCCAGCAGTTACACCTCCCGAGAGGCTAATGAAAAACTGTTTTTT.

The genes are TRBV1 and TRBJ1-6; the table's D call, TRBD1, has no DNA check behind it. TRBV1 is a known pseudogene. This CDR3 region has 16 residues. CDR3 in DNA: TGCACCAGCAGCCAATATCCGGACAGGGGGAAATTCACCCTCCACTTT. This translates into CTSSQYPDRGKFTLHF.

The CDR3 protein is CASSNQVRNEQFF. The CDR3 bases are TGCGCCAGCTCTAACCAAGTACGCAATGAGCAGTTCTTC. This chain connects TRBV5-1 to TRBJ2-1, with no clear D. The CDR3 extends over 13 amino acids. Germline-derived CDR1 and CDR2 are SGHRS and YFSETQ. The V end lost 7 bases, the J end lost 6 bases, and 14 bases lay between the germline ends.

The CDR3 region has the DNA TGCGCCAGCAGCTTGGGGGGTGACAGGGCCTACGAGCAGTACTTC. Its translation is CASSLGGDRAYEQYF. V is TRBV5-1 and J is TRBJ2-7, with 7 nucleotides matching TRBD1. V dropped 0 bases and J dropped 2; count of bases not matched to a gene: 5. This CDR3 has 15 amino acids. Germline-derived CDR1 and CDR2 are SGHRS and YFSETQ.